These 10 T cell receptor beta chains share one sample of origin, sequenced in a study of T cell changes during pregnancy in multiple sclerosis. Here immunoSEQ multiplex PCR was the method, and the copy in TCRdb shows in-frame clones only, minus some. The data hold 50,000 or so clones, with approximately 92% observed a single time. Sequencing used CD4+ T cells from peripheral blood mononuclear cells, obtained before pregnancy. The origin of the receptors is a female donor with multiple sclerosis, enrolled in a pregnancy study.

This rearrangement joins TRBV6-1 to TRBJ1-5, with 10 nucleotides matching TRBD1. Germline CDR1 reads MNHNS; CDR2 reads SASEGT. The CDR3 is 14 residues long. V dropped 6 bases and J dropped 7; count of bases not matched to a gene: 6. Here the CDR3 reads CASSLGQGNQPQHF. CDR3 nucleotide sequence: TGTGCCAGCAGCCTGGGACAGGGGAACCAGCCCCAGCATTTT.

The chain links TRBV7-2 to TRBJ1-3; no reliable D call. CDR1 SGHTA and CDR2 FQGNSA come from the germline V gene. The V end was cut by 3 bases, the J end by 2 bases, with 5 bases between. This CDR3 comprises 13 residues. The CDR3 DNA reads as TGTGCCAGCAGCTTCGAGGCTGGAAACACCATATATTTT. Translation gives CASSFEAGNTIYF.

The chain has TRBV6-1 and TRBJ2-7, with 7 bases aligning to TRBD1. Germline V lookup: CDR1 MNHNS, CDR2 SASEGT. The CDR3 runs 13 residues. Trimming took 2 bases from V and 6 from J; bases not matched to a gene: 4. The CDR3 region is CASSEQRTGEQYF. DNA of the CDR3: TGTGCCAGCAGTGAACAAAGGACAGGCGAGCAGTACTTC.

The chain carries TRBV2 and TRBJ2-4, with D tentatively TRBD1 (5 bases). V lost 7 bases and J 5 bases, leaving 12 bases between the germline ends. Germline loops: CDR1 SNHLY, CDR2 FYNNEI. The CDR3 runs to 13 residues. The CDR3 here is CASTRVDQNIQYF. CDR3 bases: TGTGCCAGCACCAGGGTGGACCAAAACATTCAGTACTTC.

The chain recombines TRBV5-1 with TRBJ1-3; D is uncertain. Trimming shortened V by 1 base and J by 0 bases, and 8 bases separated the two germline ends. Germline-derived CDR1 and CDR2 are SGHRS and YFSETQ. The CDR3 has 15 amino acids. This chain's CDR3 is CASSLTTSSGNTIYF. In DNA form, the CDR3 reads TGCGCCAGCAGCTTGACAACTAGCTCTGGAAACACCATATATTTT.

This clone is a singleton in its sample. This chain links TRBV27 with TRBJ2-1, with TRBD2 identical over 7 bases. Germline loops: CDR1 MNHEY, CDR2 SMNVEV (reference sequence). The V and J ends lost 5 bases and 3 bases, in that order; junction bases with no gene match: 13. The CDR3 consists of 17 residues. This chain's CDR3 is CASSPRLTSTHYNEQFF. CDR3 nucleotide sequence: TGTGCCAGCAGTCCTCGCCTGACTAGCACCCACTACAATGAGCAGTTCTTC.

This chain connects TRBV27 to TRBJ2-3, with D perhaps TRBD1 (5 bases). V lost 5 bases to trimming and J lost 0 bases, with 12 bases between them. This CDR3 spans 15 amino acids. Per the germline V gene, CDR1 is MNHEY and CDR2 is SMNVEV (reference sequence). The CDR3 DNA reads TGTGCCAGCAGTCCCCGGACAACTAGCACAGATACGCAGTATTTT. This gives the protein CASSPRTTSTDTQYF.

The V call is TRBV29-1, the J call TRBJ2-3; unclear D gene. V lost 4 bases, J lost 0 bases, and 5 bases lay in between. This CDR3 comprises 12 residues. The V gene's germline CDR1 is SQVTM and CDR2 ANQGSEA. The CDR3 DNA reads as TGCAGCGTTGGGCATAGCACAGATACGCAGTATTTT. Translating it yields CSVGHSTDTQYF.

CDR3 bases: TGTGCCAGCGCACCTGGAGTAGGAATAGCCAAAAACATTCAGTACTTC. Its translation is CASAPGVGIAKNIQYF. The rearrangement joins TRBV7-9 to TRBJ2-4; D unresolved. Germline loops: CDR1 SEHNR, CDR2 FQNEAQ (reference sequence). The CDR3 length is 16 residues. The V end lost 8 bases, the J end lost 0 bases, and 17 bases lay between the germline ends.

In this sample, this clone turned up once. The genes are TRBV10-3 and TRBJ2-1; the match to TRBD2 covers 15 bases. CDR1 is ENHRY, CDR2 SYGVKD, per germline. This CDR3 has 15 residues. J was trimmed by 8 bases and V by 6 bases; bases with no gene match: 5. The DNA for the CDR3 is TGTGCCATCAGAAAAGGACTAGCGGGAGGGGATGAGCAGTTCTTC. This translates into CAIRKGLAGGDEQFF.